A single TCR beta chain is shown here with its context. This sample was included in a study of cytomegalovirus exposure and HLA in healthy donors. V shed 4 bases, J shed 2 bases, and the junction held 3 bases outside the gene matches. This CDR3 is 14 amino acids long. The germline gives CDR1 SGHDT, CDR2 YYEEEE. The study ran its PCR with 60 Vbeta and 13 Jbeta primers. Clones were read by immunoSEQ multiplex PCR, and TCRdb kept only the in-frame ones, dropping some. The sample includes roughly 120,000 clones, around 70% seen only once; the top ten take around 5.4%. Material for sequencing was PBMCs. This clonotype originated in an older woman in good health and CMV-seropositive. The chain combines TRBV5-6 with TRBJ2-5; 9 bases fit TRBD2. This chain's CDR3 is CASSITSGQETQYF. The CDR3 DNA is TGTGCCAGCAGCATCACTAGCGGGCAAGAGACCCAGTACTTC.